The next 21 T cell receptor beta chains were all read from a single sample in a study of T cells in Graves' hyperthyroidism and ophthalmopathy. Amplified regions were TCR beta CDR3 sequences from RNA transcripts. The HTBI primer set served for first-round RT-PCR of the TCR CDR3. TCRdb ran MiXCR on the multiplex PCR reads and lists one entry per CDR3 protein. The profile shows over 300,000 distinct CDR3 sequences, approximately 15% of them singletons. Material: blood. The receptors come from a woman aged 55-70 years with Graves' hyperthyroidism.

This chain uses TRBV12-3 or TRBV12-4 with TRBJ2-7; 8 positions match TRBD1. Trimming took 3 bases from V and 7 from J; bases not matched to a gene: 5. This CDR3 region has 13 residues. The CDR3 DNA reads TGTGCCAGCAGTTTCTCGGACAGGGTGGAGCAGTACTTC. Translated, it gives CASSFSDRVEQYF.

V gene TRBV19 combines with J gene TRBJ1-1, with unresolved D. From germline, CDR1 is LNHDA and CDR2 SQIVND (reference sequence). The CDR3 has 15 amino acids. Trimming took 7 bases from V and 0 from J, leaving 15 bases between them. DNA for the CDR3: TGTGCCAGTACCCCTTCCCCCAGAATGAACACTGAAGCTTTCTTT. Its protein product is CASTPSPRMNTEAFF.

The table lists this clonotype with many counts. The CDR3 here is CASSFGGSNEQYF. CDR3 nucleotides: TGCGCCAGCAGCTTTGGAGGGAGCAACGAGCAGTACTTC. V usage is TRBV5-1 and J usage is TRBJ2-7, with a tentative D call TRBD2 (6 bases). V lost 2 bases, J lost 5 bases, and 11 bases lay in between. The CDR3 covers 13 residues. Germline assignment: CDR1 SGHRS and CDR2 YFSETQ.

At least ten counts were recorded for this clonotype. V gene TRBV11-2 combines with J gene TRBJ2-7; D might be TRBD2 (5 bases). The CDR3 contains 15 residues. V dropped 5 bases and J dropped 0 bases, with 14 bases sitting between them. CDR1 and CDR2 (germline): SGHAT, FQNNGV. CDR3: CASSRDGLISYEQYF. In DNA form, the CDR3 reads TGTGCCAGCAGCCGCGATGGACTCATCTCCTACGAGCAGTACTTC.

Turning to this clonotype: It may be a read error: a sequence one base away is much more abundant. This chain links TRBV5-1 with TRBJ2-7, with a tentative D call TRBD1 (5 bases). The CDR3 totals 15 residues. The germline CDR1 and CDR2 sequences are SGHRS and YFSETQ. Trimming shortened V by 0 bases and J by 1 base, and 11 bases separated the two germline ends. The CDR3 DNA follows: TGCGCCAGCAGCTTGGATCCCCAGGGTTCCTACGAGCAGTACTTC. It translates to CASSLDPQGSYEQYF.

This clonotype appeared many times. The V call is TRBV7-2, the J call TRBJ2-5; TRBD2 aligns across 9 bases. This CDR3 is built from 13 residues. The V gene's germline CDR1 is SGHTA and CDR2 FQGNSA. After removal of 5 bases from V and 7 bases from J, the junction contained 5 bases not matched to a gene. Here the CDR3 reads CASSVGLAGTQYF. In DNA, the CDR3 is TGTGCCAGCAGCGTGGGACTAGCTGGGACCCAGTACTTC. The variable domain in full, completed from reference TRBV7-2 and TRBJ2-5, reads GAGVSQSPSNKVTEKGKDVELRCDPISGHTALYWYRQSLGQGLEFLIYFQGNSAPDKSGLPSDRFSAERTGGSVSTLTIQRTQQEDSAVYLCASSVGLAGTQYFGPGTRLLVL.

The table lists this clonotype with many counts. DNA for the CDR3: TGTGCCAGCAGTTTTTCCAGGGGACAGGGCACAGATACGCAGTATTTT. Translated, it gives CASSFSRGQGTDTQYF. The chain couples TRBV28 to TRBJ2-3; 8 nucleotides match TRBD1. CDR1 MDHEN and CDR2 SYDVKM come from the germline V gene. The CDR3 has 16 residues. Germline trimming cut 3 bases from V and 1 base from J; bases unmatched to any gene: 6.

This clonotype was recorded many times. The genes are TRBV7-2 and TRBJ2-3; TRBD2 matches 14 bases. Germline CDR1 reads SGHTA; CDR2 reads FQGNSA. This CDR3 comprises 17 residues. Trimming cost V 5 bases and J 4 bases; bases outside gene matches: 8. CDR3 coding DNA: TGTGCCAGCAGCGCCGGGACTAGCGGGAGTTGGCCAGATACGCAGTATTTT. Translating gives CASSAGTSGSWPDTQYF.

This clonotype came up many times. V usage is TRBV20-1 and J usage is TRBJ2-3; 7 bases are shared with TRBD2. The CDR3 is made up of 14 amino acids. The trim removed 5 bases at V and 0 bases at J, leaving 5 bases unmatched. CDR1 and CDR2 (germline): DFQATT, SNEGSKA (reference sequence). The CDR3 sequence: CSASLATSTDTQYF. CDR3 coding DNA: TGCAGTGCTTCACTAGCGACTAGCACAGATACGCAGTATTTT.

This clonotype appeared a few times. This rearrangement joins TRBV30 to TRBJ1-2, with 9 bases aligning to TRBD1. Per the germline V gene, CDR1 is GTSNPN and CDR2 is SVGIG (reference sequence). The V gene end was trimmed by 5 bases and the J gene end by 2 bases; junction bases not matched to a gene: 15. CDR3 length equals 17 residues. CDR3 bases: TGTGCCTGGGGCTCTGACAGGGGGACCACATCCAACTATGGCTACACCTTC. This encodes CAWGSDRGTTSNYGYTF.

The J gene is TRBJ2-7, the V gene TRBV10-3; 7 bases map to TRBD2. CDR1 is ENHRY, CDR2 SYGVKD, per germline. The CDR3 sequence is 13 residues long. J gave up 5 bases and V 10 bases, and 11 bases lay outside the gene matches. The CDR3 is CATTELAGDEQYF. As DNA, the CDR3 is TGTGCCACCACGGAGCTCGCGGGGGACGAGCAGTACTTC.

This clonotype came up many times. The chain is built from TRBV2 and TRBJ2-5, with 9 bases that match TRBD1. Trimming at V came to 7 bases and at J to 5 bases, leaving 8 bases not matched to a gene. This CDR3 comprises 14 residues. Germline assignment: CDR1 SNHLY and CDR2 FYNNEI. The CDR3 here is CASNKQGAEETQYF. CDR3 nucleotide sequence: TGTGCCAGCAACAAACAGGGGGCGGAGGAGACCCAGTACTTC. The entire variable domain, with the rest obtained from reference TRBV2 and TRBJ2-5, is as follows: EPEVTQTPSHQVTQMGQEVILRCVPISNHLYFYWYRQILGQKVEFLVSFYNNEISEKSEIFDDQFSVERPDGSNFTLKIRSTKLEDSAMYFCASNKQGAEETQYFGPGTRLLVL.

Many counts were recorded for this clonotype. The J gene is TRBJ2-1, the V gene TRBV5-1, with 8 bases fitting TRBD2. The length of the CDR3 is 15 residues. Germline V gene lookup returns CDR1 SGHRS and CDR2 YFSETQ. With 4 bases clipped from V and 5 bases from J, the junction kept 8 bases outside the gene matches. In nucleotides, the CDR3 is TGCGCCAGCAGCCCCTCGCGCGGGGGGAACAATGAGCAGTTCTTC. Translation: CASSPSRGGNNEQFF.

This chain links TRBV3-1 with TRBJ2-2; the D gene is possibly TRBD2 (5 bases). Germline V gene sequence: CDR1 LGHDT, CDR2 YNNKEL (reference sequence). V gave up 1 base and J gave up 2 bases, with 11 bases separating them. This CDR3 has 16 residues. The CDR3 spells CASSQVRRANTGELFF. The CDR3 coding sequence is TGTGCCAGCAGCCAAGTACGGCGGGCAAACACCGGGGAGCTGTTTTTT.

This clonotype was observed a handful of times. The V gene is TRBV4-1, the J gene TRBJ2-2, with a tentative D call TRBD1 (6 bases). This CDR3 spans 16 amino acids. Germline loops: CDR1 MGHRA, CDR2 YSYEKL. V was shortened by 2 bases and J by 6 bases, with 16 bases between the two germline ends. CDR3 residues: CASSQPRTGMAGELFF. The CDR3 DNA is TGCGCCAGCAGCCAACCCCGTACAGGGATGGCCGGGGAGCTGTTTTTT.

This clonotype was recorded many times. DNA for the CDR3: TGCGCCAGCAGCCTACGACCTTCGGGGGTGAACACTGAAGCTTTCTTT. Residues: CASSLRPSGVNTEAFF. The chain couples TRBV5-1 to TRBJ1-1, with a possible D match to TRBD1 (5 bases). CDR3 size: 16 residues. V was trimmed by 4 bases and J by 0 bases, leaving 16 bases between them. Germline assignment: CDR1 SGHRS and CDR2 YFSETQ.

This clonotype was counted many times. The J gene is TRBJ1-1, the V gene TRBV10-1; 9 bases fit TRBD1. With 2 bases clipped from V and 5 bases from J, the junction kept 3 bases outside the gene matches. The CDR3 has 14 residues. Germline CDR1 reads WNHNN; CDR2 reads SYGVQD (reference sequence). Here the CDR3 reads CASSEDRGRTEAFF. CDR3 nucleotides: TGCGCCAGCAGTGAGGACAGGGGGAGGACTGAAGCTTTCTTT.

This clonotype showed up many times. This chain joins TRBV28 and TRBJ1-6, with 9 bases lining up with TRBD1. Germline CDR1 MDHEN, CDR2 SYDVKM. The V segment lost 7 bases and the J segment 8 bases; nucleotides outside the gene matches: 15. This CDR3 contains 17 residues. CDR3 amino acids: CASTPSGTGNLDSPLHF. The CDR3 nucleotides are TGTGCCAGCACCCCGTCGGGGACAGGGAATCTAGATTCACCCCTCCACTTT.

There are many counts of this clonotype. This chain joins TRBV6-1 and TRBJ2-2; D not resolved. Between the trimmed V and J ends, which lost 6 bases and 0 bases, there was a span of 8 bases. The CDR3 is 14 amino acids. Germline lookup yields CDR1 MNHNS and CDR2 SASEGT. The CDR3 is CASSQTSNTGELFF. CDR3 DNA: TGTGCCAGCAGCCAAACATCGAACACCGGGGAGCTGTTTTTT.

The sample holds many counts of this clonotype. The chain is built from TRBV20-1 and TRBJ2-2; 9 bases align to TRBD2. The CDR3 is made up of 15 amino acids. The germline V gene has CDR1 DFQATT and CDR2 SNEGSKA (reference sequence). V trimming: 3 bases; J trimming: 1 base; junction bases outside the gene matches: 3. In DNA form, the CDR3 reads TGCAGTGCTAGTTCGACTAGCGGGAACACCGGGGAGCTGTTTTTT. This sequence encodes CSASSTSGNTGELFF.

In the case of this clonotype: With a much larger clone just one base away, this may be a read error. V gene TRBV28 combines with J gene TRBJ1-2; 8 bases agree with TRBD1. This CDR3 is built from 14 residues. Per the germline V gene, CDR1 is MDHEN and CDR2 is SYDVKM. CDR3 residues: CASSPPGQAHGYAF. CDR3 DNA: TGTGCCAGCAGTCCCCCGGGACAGGCCCATGGCTACGCCTTC.